Listed below are T cell receptor beta chains from one sample, sequenced in a study of blood T cells in healthy people across ages. TCRdb reanalysed the 5' RACE reads using MiXCR and keeps one entry per CDR3 protein. The sample yields 650,000 to 1,000,000 distinct CDR3 sequences, about 36% seen once. The sample comprised blood. The origin of the receptors is a man in his late teens or twenties in good health. The CDR3 runs from the conserved cysteine through the conserved F or W. A D gene is named only where the DNA matches it firmly. A row's size may be missing; if present it is once, few, many or a size class.

>.|.|TRBV11-2|TRBJ1-1|15
CASSLEAGGVTEAFF
TGTGCCAGCAGCTTAGAAGCCGGGGGAGTCACTGAAGCTTTCTTT
>.|.|TRBV30|TRBJ1-2|13
CAWSTGPVYGYTF
TGTGCCTGGAGTACAGGGCCAGTCTATGGCTACACCTTC
>few|TRBD2|TRBV12-3/TRBV12-4|TRBJ2-2|18
CASSLGPSGGLNTGELFF
TGTGCCAGCAGTTTAGGGCCTAGCGGGGGCCTGAACACCGGGGAGCTGTTTTTT
>few|.|TRBV7-8|TRBJ1-1|13
CASKPVLNTEAFF
TGTGCCAGCAAACCCGTCCTGAACACTGAAGCTTTCTTT
>few|.|TRBV5-1|TRBJ1-1|15
CASSLGAVVNTEAFF
TGCGCCAGCAGCTTGGGGGCAGTCGTGAACACTGAAGCTTTCTTT
>.|TRBD1|TRBV29-1|TRBJ2-1|18
CSVQSGQGFVGSYNEQFF
TGCAGCGTTCAGTCCGGACAGGGGTTTGTAGGCTCCTACAATGAGCAGTTCTTC
>few|TRBD1|TRBV6-5|TRBJ1-2|16
CASSYHSTGANYGYTF
TGTGCCAGCAGTTACCACTCTACAGGGGCCAACTATGGCTACACCTTC
>once|.|TRBV2|TRBJ2-3|13
CASSKIGADTQYF
TGTGCCAGCAGCAAAATAGGGGCAGATACGCAGTATTTT
>.|.|TRBV5-4|TRBJ1-2|14
CASSVVPGLDGYTF
TGTGCCAGCAGCGTGGTTCCGGGTTTGGATGGCTACACCTTC
>few|.|TRBV3-1|TRBJ2-1|16
CASSQDLESSYNEQFF
TGTGCCAGCAGCCAAGATTTGGAGAGCTCCTACAATGAGCAGTTCTTC
>few|TRBD1|TRBV12-3/TRBV12-4|TRBJ1-1|13
CASTRTGTTEAFF
TGTGCCAGCACCCGGACAGGGACAACTGAAGCTTTCTTT
>.|.|TRBV3-1|TRBJ2-5|14
CASSQEATKETQYF
TGTGCCAGCAGCCAAGAAGCTACTAAAGAGACCCAGTACTTC
>.|TRBD2|TRBV20-1|TRBJ2-1|16
CSASLRGTSGYYEQFF
TGCAGTGCTTCACTACGCGGGACTAGCGGGTATTATGAGCAGTTCTTC
>.|TRBD1|TRBV9|TRBJ1-2|14
CASSGTGGHYGYTF
TGTGCCAGCAGCGGGACAGGGGGTCACTATGGCTACACCTTC
>.|.|TRBV7-9|TRBJ2-2|16
CASSLEGAGVTGELFF
TGTGCCAGCAGCTTAGAGGGCGCAGGGGTCACCGGGGAGCTGTTTTTT
>few|.|TRBV12-3/TRBV12-4|TRBJ2-1|14
CASSLVTTDNEQFF
TGTGCCAGCAGTTTAGTGACCACTGACAATGAGCAGTTCTTC
>few|.|TRBV12-3/TRBV12-4|TRBJ2-7|15
CASTNREGYSVEQYF
TGTGCCAGCACCAACAGGGAGGGATATTCGGTCGAGCAGTACTTC
>few|.|TRBV4-3|TRBJ1-1|15
CASSQDFWGNTEAFF
TGCGCCAGCAGCCAAGATTTCTGGGGGAACACTGAAGCTTTCTTT
>.|.|TRBV5-6|TRBJ2-3|14
CTSSLRDPTDTQYF
TGTACCAGCAGCCTAAGGGACCCGACAGATACGCAGTATTTT
>few|.|TRBV10-3|TRBJ1-1|15
CAISESFQTGPEAFF
TGTGCCATCAGTGAGTCCTTTCAAACAGGGCCTGAAGCTTTCTTT
>.|.|TRBV12-3/TRBV12-4|TRBJ1-4|15
CASSFGHGTNEKLFF
TGTGCCAGCAGTTTTGGACACGGGACTAATGAAAAACTGTTTTTT
>.|.|TRBV7-9|TRBJ1-4|14
CASSSSFYEEKLFF
TGTGCCAGCAGCTCCTCGTTCTATGAAGAAAAACTGTTTTTT
>many|TRBD1|TRBV20-1|TRBJ2-3|13
CSARPPGQPTQYF
TGCAGTGCTAGACCTCCGGGACAGCCTACGCAGTATTTT
>.|TRBD1|TRBV10-3|TRBJ2-5|14
CAISGRGQQETQYF
TGTGCCATCAGCGGACGGGGACAGCAAGAGACCCAGTACTTC
>.|.|TRBV10-2|TRBJ2-1|16
CASRKIGGGPYNEQLF
TGCGCCAGCAGAAAAATAGGGGGGGGACCATACAATGAGCAGCTCTTC
>.|.|TRBV12-3/TRBV12-4|TRBJ2-5|12
CASRPGTYEQYF
TGTGCCAGCAGGCCTGGGACATATGAGCAGTACTTC
>few|.|TRBV20-1|TRBJ2-5|13
CSADTWGFETQYF
TGCAGTGCCGATACCTGGGGCTTTGAGACCCAGTACTTC
>.|.|TRBV3-1|TRBJ1-4|16
CASSQDQPGANEKLFF
TGTGCCAGCAGCCAAGATCAGCCAGGTGCTAATGAAAAACTGTTTTTT
>.|TRBD2|TRBV9|TRBJ2-7|16
CASNLAAGGPYNEQYF
TGTGCCAGCAATCTGGCAGCGGGGGGGCCTTACAATGAGCAGTACTTC
>few|.|TRBV12-3/TRBV12-4|TRBJ2-3|13
CASSLFSRDAQYF
TGTGCCAGCAGTCTTTTCAGCCGAGATGCGCAGTATTTT
>few|TRBD1|TRBV9|TRBJ1-2|13
CASSPRDRGGYTF
TGTGCCAGCAGCCCCCGGGACAGAGGCGGCTACACCTTC
>.|.|TRBV27|TRBJ2-1|15
CTSIRGAGGTNEQFF
TGTACCAGCATCCGTGGGGCAGGGGGGACCAATGAGCAGTTCTTC
>.|.|TRBV20-1|TRBJ1-1|13
CSARPDRNTEAFF
TGCAGTGCTAGACCCGACAGGAACACTGAAGCTTTCTTT
>once|.|TRBV4-1|TRBJ2-6|17
CASSQGEGTNGANVLTF
TGCGCCAGCAGCCAAGGGGAGGGGACAAATGGGGCCAACGTCCTGACTTTC
>few|.|TRBV6-2/TRBV6-3|TRBJ1-2|14
CASSLQAANYGYTF
TGTGCCAGCAGTCTCCAGGCTGCTAACTATGGCTACACCTTC
>once|.|TRBV2|TRBJ1-1|12
CAHLGRNTEAFF
TGTGCCCACTTGGGGAGAAACACTGAAGCTTTCTTT
>.|.|TRBV7-7|TRBJ2-1|15
CASSLAPNSYNEQFF
TGTGCTAGCAGCTTAGCACCTAACAGCTACAATGAGCAGTTCTTC
>few|.|TRBV4-3|TRBJ2-4|15
CASSQERNRVDIQYF
TGCGCCAGCAGCCAAGAGAGGAACAGGGTGGACATTCAGTACTTC
>.|.|TRBV14|TRBJ2-1|15
CASSQVPAAYNEQFF
TGTGCCAGCAGCCAAGTGCCGGCAGCTTACAATGAGCAGTTCTTC
>few|TRBD1|TRBV12-3/TRBV12-4|TRBJ1-1|15
CASAGTGTMNTEAFF
TGTGCCAGCGCGGGGACAGGCACAATGAACACTGAAGCTTTCTTT